Sequencing of this T cell receptor beta chain was carried out in a study of cytomegalovirus exposure and HLA in healthy donors. Overall study results and limits: In a later analysis, a missense DCLRE1C variant was linked to TCR beta V- and J-gene trimming. Later, TCR association rates were found to vary by HLA locus, highest for DRB1 and lowest for HLA-C. In a later analysis, several top co-occurrence clusters appeared linked to parvovirus B19, influenza, CMV and Epstein-Barr virus.

CDR3 length: 15 residues. In germline, CDR1 is LNHDA, CDR2 SQIVND (reference sequence). V trimming: 5 bases; J trimming: 0 bases; junction bases outside the gene matches: 6. Regarding this clone: Its target is unknown.

PCR involved 60 Vbeta and 13 Jbeta primers. Generated by immunoSEQ multiplex PCR, the TCRdb table keeps only in-frame clones and is missing some. Its table records about 170,000 clones. The TCR sequence derives from a young woman in good health and CMV-seropositive. The chain combines TRBV19 with TRBJ1-2; TRBD1 matches at 7 bases. Sequencing input: PBMCs. In nucleotides, the CDR3 is TGTGCCAGTAGTCCAGGACAGGCCCCTAACTATGGCTACACCTTC. As protein: CASSPGQAPNYGYTF.